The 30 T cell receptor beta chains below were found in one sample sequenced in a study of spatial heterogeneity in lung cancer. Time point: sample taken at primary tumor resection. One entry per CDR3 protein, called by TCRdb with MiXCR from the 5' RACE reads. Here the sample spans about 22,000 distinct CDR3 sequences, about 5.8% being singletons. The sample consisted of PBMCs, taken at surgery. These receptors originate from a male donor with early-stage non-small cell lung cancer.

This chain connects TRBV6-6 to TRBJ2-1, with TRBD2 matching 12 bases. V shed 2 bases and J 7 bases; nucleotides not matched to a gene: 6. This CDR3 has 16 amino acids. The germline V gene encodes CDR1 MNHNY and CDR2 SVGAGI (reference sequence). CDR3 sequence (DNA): TGTGCCAGCAGTTACGGGGTGACTAGCGGGAGTAATGAGCAGTTCTTC. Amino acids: CASSYGVTSGSNEQFF.

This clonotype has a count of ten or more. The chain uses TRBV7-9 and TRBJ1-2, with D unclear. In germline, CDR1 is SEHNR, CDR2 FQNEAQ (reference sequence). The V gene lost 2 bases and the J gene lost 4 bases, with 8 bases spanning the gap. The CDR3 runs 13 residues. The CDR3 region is CASSLQAAYGYTF. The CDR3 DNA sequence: TGTGCCAGCAGCTTACAGGCAGCCTATGGCTACACCTTC.

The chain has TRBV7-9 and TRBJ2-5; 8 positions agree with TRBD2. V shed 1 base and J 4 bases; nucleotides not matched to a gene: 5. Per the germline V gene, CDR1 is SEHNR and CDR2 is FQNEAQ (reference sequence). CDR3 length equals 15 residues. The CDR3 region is CASSLGTSLTETQYF. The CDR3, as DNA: TGTGCCAGCAGCTTAGGGACTAGCCTCACAGAGACCCAGTACTTC.

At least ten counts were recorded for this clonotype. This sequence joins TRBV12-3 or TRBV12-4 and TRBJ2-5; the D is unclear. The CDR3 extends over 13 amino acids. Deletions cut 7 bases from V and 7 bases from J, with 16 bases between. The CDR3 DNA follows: TGTGCCAGCACCGAAAACCCGACCGGGACCCAGTACTTC. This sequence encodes CASTENPTGTQYF.

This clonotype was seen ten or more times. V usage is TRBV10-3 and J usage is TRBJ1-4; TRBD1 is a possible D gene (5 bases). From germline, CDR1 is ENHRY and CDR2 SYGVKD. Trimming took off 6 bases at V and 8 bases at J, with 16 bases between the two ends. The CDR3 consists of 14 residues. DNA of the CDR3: TGTGCCATCAGCGACAGTCAATCGGAAGAAAAACTGTTTTTT. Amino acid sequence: CAISDSQSEEKLFF.

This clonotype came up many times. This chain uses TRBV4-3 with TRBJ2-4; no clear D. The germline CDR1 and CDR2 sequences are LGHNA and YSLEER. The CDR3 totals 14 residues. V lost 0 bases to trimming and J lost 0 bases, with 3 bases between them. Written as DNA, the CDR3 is TGCGCCAGCAGCCAAGAGGGAGCCAAAAACATTCAGTACTTC. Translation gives CASSQEGAKNIQYF.

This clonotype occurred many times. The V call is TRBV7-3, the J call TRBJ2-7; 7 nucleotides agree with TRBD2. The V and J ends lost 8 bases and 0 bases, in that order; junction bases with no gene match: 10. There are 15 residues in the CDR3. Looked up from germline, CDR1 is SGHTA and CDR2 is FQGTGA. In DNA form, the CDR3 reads TGTGCCAGCGGGCCCGGGGGGTCGATCTCCTACGAGCAGTACTTC. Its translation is CASGPGGSISYEQYF. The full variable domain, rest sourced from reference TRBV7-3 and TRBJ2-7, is GAGVSQTPSNKVTEKGKYVELRCDPISGHTALYWYRQSLGQGPEFLIYFQGTGAADDSGLPNDRFFAVRPEGSVSTLKIQRTERGDSAVYLCASGPGGSISYEQYFGPGTRLTVT.

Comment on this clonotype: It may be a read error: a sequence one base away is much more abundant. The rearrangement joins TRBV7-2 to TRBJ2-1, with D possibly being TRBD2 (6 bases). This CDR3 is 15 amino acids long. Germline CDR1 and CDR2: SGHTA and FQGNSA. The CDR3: CASSLIGGSYNERFF. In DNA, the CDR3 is TGTGCCAGCAGCTTAATCGGGGGAAGTTACAATGAGCGGTTCTTC.

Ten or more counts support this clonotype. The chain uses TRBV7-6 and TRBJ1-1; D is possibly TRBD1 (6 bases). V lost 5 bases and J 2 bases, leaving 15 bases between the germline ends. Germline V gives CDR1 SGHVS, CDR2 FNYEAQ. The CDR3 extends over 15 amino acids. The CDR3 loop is CASSPNLQGNTEAFF. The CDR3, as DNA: TGTGCCAGCAGCCCTAACTTACAGGGTAACACTGAAGCTTTCTTT.

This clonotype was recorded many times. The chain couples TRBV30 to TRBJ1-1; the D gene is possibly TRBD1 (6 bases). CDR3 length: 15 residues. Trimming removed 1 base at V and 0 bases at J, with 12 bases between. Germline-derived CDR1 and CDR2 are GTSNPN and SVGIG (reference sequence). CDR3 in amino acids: CAWSGGAGVNTEAFF. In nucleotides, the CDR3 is TGTGCCTGGAGTGGAGGTGCAGGGGTGAACACTGAAGCTTTCTTT.

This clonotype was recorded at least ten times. The CDR3 DNA sequence: TGTGCCAGCAGCCACTGGGCCGGGGAGCTGTTTTTT. Protein: CASSHWAGELFF. The genes are TRBV6-6 and TRBJ2-2; no firm D call. CDR3 length equals 12 residues. Germline CDR1 and CDR2: MNHNY and SVGAGI (reference sequence). Trimming stripped 6 bases from V and 6 bases from J, with 8 bases between.

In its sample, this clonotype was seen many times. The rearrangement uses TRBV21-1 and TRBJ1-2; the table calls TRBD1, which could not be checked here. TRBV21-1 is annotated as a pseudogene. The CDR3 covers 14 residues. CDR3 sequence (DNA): TGTGCCAGCAGCAAGTCGGGACAGAGCTATGGCTACACCTTC. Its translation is CASSKSGQSYGYTF.

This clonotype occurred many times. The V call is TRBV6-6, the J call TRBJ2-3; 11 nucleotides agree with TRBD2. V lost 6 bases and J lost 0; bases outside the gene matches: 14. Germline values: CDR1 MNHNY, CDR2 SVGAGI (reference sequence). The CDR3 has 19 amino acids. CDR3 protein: CASSHGLAGGSSSTDTQYF. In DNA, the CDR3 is TGTGCCAGCAGCCACGGGCTAGCGGGAGGTTCTTCTAGCACAGATACGCAGTATTTT.

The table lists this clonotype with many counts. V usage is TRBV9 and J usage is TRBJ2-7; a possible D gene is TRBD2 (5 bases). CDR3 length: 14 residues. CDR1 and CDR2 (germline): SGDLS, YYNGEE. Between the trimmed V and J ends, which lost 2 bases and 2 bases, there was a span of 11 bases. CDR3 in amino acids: CASSVEGRTYEQYF. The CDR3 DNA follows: TGTGCCAGCAGCGTCGAAGGGAGAACCTACGAGCAGTACTTC.

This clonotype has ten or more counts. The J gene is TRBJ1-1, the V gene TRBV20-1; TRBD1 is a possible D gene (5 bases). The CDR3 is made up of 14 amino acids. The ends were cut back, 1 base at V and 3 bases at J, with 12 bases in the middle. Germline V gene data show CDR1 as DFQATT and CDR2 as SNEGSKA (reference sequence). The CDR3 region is CSARGEGSYTEAFF. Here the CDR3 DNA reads TGCAGTGCTAGAGGGGAGGGGTCGTACACTGAAGCTTTCTTT.

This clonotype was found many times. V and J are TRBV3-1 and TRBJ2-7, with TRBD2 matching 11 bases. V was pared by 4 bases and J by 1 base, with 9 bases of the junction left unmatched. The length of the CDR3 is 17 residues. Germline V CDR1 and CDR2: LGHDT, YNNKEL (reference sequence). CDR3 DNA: TGTGCCAGCAGCCCTAATAGCGGGAGGGCCAAGTCCTACGAGCAGTACTTC. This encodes CASSPNSGRAKSYEQYF.

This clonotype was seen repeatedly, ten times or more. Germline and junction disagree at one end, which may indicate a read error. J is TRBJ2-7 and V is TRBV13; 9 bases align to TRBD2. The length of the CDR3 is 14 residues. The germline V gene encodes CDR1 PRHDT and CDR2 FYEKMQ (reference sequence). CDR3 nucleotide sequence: TGTGCCAGCAGCTGGGGGACTAGCTCCAACGAGCAGTACTTC. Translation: CASSWGTSSNEQYF.

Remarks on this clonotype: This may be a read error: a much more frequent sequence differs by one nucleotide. CDR3 DNA: TGTGTCAGCAGCTTAAGGGGAGGGAATCAGCCCCAGCATTTT. Protein sequence: CVSSLRGGNQPQHF. This chain links TRBV7-2 with TRBJ1-5; possibly TRBD1 for D (5 bases). CDR1 and CDR2 (germline): SGHTA, FQGNSA. CDR3 length: 14 residues.

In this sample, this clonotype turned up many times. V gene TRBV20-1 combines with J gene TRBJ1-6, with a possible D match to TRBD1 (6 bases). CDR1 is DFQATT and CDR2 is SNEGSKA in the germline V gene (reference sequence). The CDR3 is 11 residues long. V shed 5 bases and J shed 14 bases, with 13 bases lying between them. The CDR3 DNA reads TGCAGTGCTGTGGGGGGCCCTTCCCTCCACTTT. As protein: CSAVGGPSLHF.

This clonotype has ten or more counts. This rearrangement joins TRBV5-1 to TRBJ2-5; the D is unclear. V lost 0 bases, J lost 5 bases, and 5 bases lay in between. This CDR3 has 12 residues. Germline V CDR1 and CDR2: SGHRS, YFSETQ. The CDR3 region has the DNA TGCGCCAGCAGCTTGGACACGGAGACCCAGTACTTC. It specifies CASSLDTETQYF. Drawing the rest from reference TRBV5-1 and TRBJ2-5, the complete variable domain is KAGVTQTPRYLIKTRGQQVTLSCSPISGHRSVSWYQQTPGQGLQFLFEYFSETQRNKGNFPGRFSGRQFSNSRSEMNVSTLELGDSALYLCASSLDTETQYFGPGTRLLVL.

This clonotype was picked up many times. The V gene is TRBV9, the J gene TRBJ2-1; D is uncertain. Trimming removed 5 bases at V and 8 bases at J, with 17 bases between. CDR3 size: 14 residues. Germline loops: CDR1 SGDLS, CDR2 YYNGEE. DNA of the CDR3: TGTGCCAGCAGTTTCGGACCCCTGGGCTATGAGCAGTTCTTC. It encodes CASSFGPLGYEQFF.

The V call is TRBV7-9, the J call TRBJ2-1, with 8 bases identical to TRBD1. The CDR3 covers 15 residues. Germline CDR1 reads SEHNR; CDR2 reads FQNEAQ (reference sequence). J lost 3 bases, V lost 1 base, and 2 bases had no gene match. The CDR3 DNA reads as TGTGCCAGCAGCTTAGGGACAGGGTTCTACAATGAGCAGTTCTTC. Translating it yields CASSLGTGFYNEQFF. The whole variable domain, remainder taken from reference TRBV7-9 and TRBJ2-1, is DTGVSQNPRHKITKRGQNVTFRCDPISEHNRLYWYRQTLGQGPEFLTYFQNEAQLEKSRLLSDRFSAERPKGSFSTLEIQRTEQGDSAMYLCASSLGTGFYNEQFFGPGTRLTVL.

Here the CDR3 reads CASSPRGGEETQYF. The CDR3 DNA reads as TGTGCCAGTAGTCCCCGGGGGGGCGAGGAGACCCAGTACTTC. The genes are TRBV19 and TRBJ2-5, with 8 bases aligning to TRBD2. The CDR3 runs 14 residues. V was pared by 5 bases and J by 5 bases, with 7 bases of the junction left unmatched. Germline values: CDR1 LNHDA, CDR2 SQIVND (reference sequence).

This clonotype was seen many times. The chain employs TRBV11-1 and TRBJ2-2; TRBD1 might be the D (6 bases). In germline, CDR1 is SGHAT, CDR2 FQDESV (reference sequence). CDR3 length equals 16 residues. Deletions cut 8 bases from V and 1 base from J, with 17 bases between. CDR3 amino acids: CASGPSTGRNTGELFF. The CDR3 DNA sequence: TGTGCCAGCGGACCCTCGACAGGACGGAACACCGGGGAGCTGTTTTTT.

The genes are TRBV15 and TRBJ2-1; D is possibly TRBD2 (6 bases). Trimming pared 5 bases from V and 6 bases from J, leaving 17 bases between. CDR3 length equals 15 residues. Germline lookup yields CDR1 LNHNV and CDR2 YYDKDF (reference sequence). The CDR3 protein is CATSRYKSGVNEQFF. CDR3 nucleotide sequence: TGTGCCACCAGCCGATATAAATCGGGAGTCAATGAGCAGTTCTTC. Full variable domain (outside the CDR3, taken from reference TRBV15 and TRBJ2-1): DAMVIQNPRYQVTQFGKPVTLSCSQTLNHNVMYWYQQKSSQAPKLLFHYYDKDFNNEADTPDNFQSRRPNTSFCFLDIRSPGLGDTAMYLCATSRYKSGVNEQFFGPGTRLTVL.

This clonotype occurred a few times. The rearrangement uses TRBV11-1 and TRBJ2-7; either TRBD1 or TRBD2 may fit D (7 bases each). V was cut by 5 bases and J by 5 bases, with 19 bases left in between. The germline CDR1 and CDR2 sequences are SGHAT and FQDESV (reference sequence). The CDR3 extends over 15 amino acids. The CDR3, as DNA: TGTGCCAGCAGCACAGAAGGGAGGGGGCAGGACGAGCAGTACTTC. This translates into CASSTEGRGQDEQYF.

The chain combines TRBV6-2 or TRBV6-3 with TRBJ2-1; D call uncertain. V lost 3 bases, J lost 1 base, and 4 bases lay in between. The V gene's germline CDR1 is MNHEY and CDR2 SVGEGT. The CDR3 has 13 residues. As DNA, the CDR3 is TGTGCCAGCAGTTATCAATCCTACAATGAGCAGTTCTTC. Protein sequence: CASSYQSYNEQFF.

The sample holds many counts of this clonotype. The CDR3 loop reads CASSPVNLSGRTNEQFF. The CDR3 bases are TGTGCCAGCAGCCCCGTTAATTTGAGCGGGAGGACGAATGAGCAGTTCTTC. The rearrangement joins TRBV28 to TRBJ2-1; 9 bases fit TRBD2. V gave up 6 bases and J gave up 7 bases; unmatched junction bases: 16. The CDR3 has 17 residues. In germline, CDR1 is MDHEN, CDR2 SYDVKM.

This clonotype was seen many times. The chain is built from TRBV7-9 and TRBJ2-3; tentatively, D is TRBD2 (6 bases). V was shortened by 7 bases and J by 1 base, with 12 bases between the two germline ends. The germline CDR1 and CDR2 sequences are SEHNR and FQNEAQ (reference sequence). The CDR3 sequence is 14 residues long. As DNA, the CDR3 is TGTGCCAGCAACCCGGGCGGGGGCACAGATACGCAGTATTTT. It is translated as CASNPGGGTDTQYF.

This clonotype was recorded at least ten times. The CDR3 protein is CASSYSQAAYEQYF. The CDR3 nucleotides are TGTGCCAGCAGTTACTCCCAGGCCGCCTACGAGCAGTACTTC. The genes are TRBV6-5 and TRBJ2-7; D is ambiguous. This CDR3 is 14 amino acids long. The germline gives CDR1 MNHEY, CDR2 SVGAGI. V lost 0 bases and J 2 bases, leaving 8 bases between the germline ends.